A single sample is the source of the 27 T cell receptor beta chains below, sequenced in a study of molecular identifiers for immune sequencing clone quantification. TCRdb fed the PCR reads into MiXCR, producing one record per CDR3 protein. Altogether about half a million distinct CDR3 sequences are present, about a fifth being singletons, with the ten largest covering about 0.8%. Sample: naive CD8+ T cells from blood, with Jurkat cell RNA spiked in. The subset: FACS-sorted CD8+CD4-CCR7+CD45RA+ naive T cells. These receptors all come from a human donor in good health. Some libraries in this study had Jurkat cell RNA spiked in.

In this sample, this clonotype turned up a few times. The chain is built from TRBV19 and TRBJ2-3; 7 bases align to TRBD2. The V and J ends lost 7 bases and 4 bases, in that order; junction bases with no gene match: 5. The CDR3 sequence is 13 residues long. CDR1 is LNHDA, CDR2 SQIVND, per germline (reference sequence). CDR3 nucleotides: TGTGCCAGTAACGCGGGAGTGGCAGATACGCAGTATTTT. Its protein is CASNAGVADTQYF.

With respect to this clonotype: A much larger clonotype is one base distant, so this may be a read error. This chain uses TRBV28 with TRBJ1-5; D unclear. The germline V gene encodes CDR1 MDHEN and CDR2 SYDVKM. This CDR3 is built from 17 residues. CDR3: CASSLSGVRGSNQPHHF. The CDR3 DNA reads TGTGCCAGCAGTTTATCCGGGGTAAGAGGTTCTAATCAGCCCCATCATTTT.

This clonotype was seen more than once but under ten times. J is TRBJ2-7 and V is TRBV6-1; 7 bases fit TRBD2. Trimming removed 7 bases from V and 2 bases from J; junction bases left unmatched: 17. CDR1 is MNHNS and CDR2 is SASEGT in the germline V gene. The CDR3 length is 17 residues. CDR3 nucleotide sequence: TGTGCCAGCACCACCCATGGGGGACTTGCGGGGGCCTACGAGCAGTACTTC. Amino acid sequence: CASTTHGGLAGAYEQYF.

The rearrangement joins TRBV19 to TRBJ2-7; 10 bases match TRBD1. Trimming at V came to 4 bases and at J to 0 bases, leaving 3 bases not matched to a gene. CDR3 length equals 15 residues. In germline, CDR1 is LNHDA, CDR2 SQIVND (reference sequence). The CDR3 nucleotides are TGTGCCAGTAGTACCGGGACAGGGGTCTCCTACGAGCAGTACTTC. Protein: CASSTGTGVSYEQYF.

V gene TRBV4-3 combines with J gene TRBJ2-1, with D hard to call. This CDR3 comprises 14 residues. CDR1 and CDR2 (germline): LGHNA, YSLEER. The ends were cut back, 0 bases at V and 6 bases at J, with 9 bases in the middle. CDR3 coding DNA: TGCGCCAGCAGCCAAGAAGCTAGACCCAATGAGCAGTTCTTC. This gives the protein CASSQEARPNEQFF.

This clonotype was counted ten times or more. The rearrangement joins TRBV20-1 to TRBJ2-7; D is perhaps TRBD1 (6 bases). Trimming stripped 1 base from V and 0 bases from J, with 19 bases between. The CDR3 spans 17 residues. The germline V gene encodes CDR1 DFQATT and CDR2 SNEGSKA (reference sequence). The CDR3 DNA sequence: TGCAGTGCTAGAGGATACTTCTCGGGACACTCCTCCTACGAGCAGTACTTC. Translated: CSARGYFSGHSSYEQYF.

V gene TRBV4-3 combines with J gene TRBJ2-5; D may be TRBD2 (6 bases). The CDR3 has 14 amino acids. Germline CDR1 reads LGHNA; CDR2 reads YSLEER. Trimming left V 4 bases short and J 5 bases short, with 14 bases between. CDR3 DNA: TGCGCCAGCAGCCCGCACGGACGGGGGGAGACCCAGTACTTC. The encoded protein is CASSPHGRGETQYF.

This chain links TRBV4-3 with TRBJ1-5; tentative D call: TRBD1 (6 bases). The V end was cut by 3 bases, the J end by 1 base, with 7 bases between. Per the germline V gene, CDR1 is LGHNA and CDR2 is YSLEER. The CDR3 extends over 14 amino acids. CDR3 coding DNA: TGCGCCAGCAGCCATACAGGGAGCAATCAGCCCCAGCATTTT. It specifies CASSHTGSNQPQHF.

J is TRBJ2-1 and V is TRBV12-5, with 7 bases lining up with TRBD1. CDR1 is LGHNT, CDR2 FRNRAP, per germline. This CDR3 contains 18 residues. The V gene end was trimmed by 6 bases and the J gene end by 4 bases; junction bases not matched to a gene: 18. As DNA, the CDR3 is TGTGCTAGTGGCCTCGACAGGGCGGCGGGCAATCCTTACAATGAGCAGTTCTTC. Amino acid sequence: CASGLDRAAGNPYNEQFF.

This clonotype was counted a few times. V gene TRBV5-5 combines with J gene TRBJ1-3, with D perhaps TRBD1 (6 bases). From germline, CDR1 is SGHKS and CDR2 YYEKEE (reference sequence). V was trimmed by 4 bases and J by 0 bases, leaving 14 bases between them. This CDR3 spans 16 amino acids. In DNA, the CDR3 is TGTGCCAGCAGCCGTGGACAGTTGGACTCTGGAAACACCATATATTTT. Its protein is CASSRGQLDSGNTIYF.

This clonotype was picked up many times. This chain connects TRBV6-5 to TRBJ1-1; tentative D call: TRBD1 (6 bases). Germline values: CDR1 MNHEY, CDR2 SVGAGI. CDR3 size: 14 residues. V was clipped by 2 bases and J by 4 bases, with 11 bases between them. The DNA for the CDR3 is TGTGCCAGCAGTTACACAGGGTTGGGCACTGAAGCTTTCTTT. This translates into CASSYTGLGTEAFF.

This clonotype was detected a few times. The genes are TRBV27 and TRBJ2-7, with 13 bases that match TRBD2. Germline loops: CDR1 MNHEY, CDR2 SMNVEV (reference sequence). The V segment lost 4 bases and the J segment 5 bases; nucleotides outside the gene matches: 2. The CDR3 totals 14 residues. For the CDR3, the DNA is TGTGCCAGCAGTTCCGGGACTAGCGGGGACGAGCAGTACTTC. It codes for CASSSGTSGDEQYF.

As for this clonotype: A clone one base away is much larger, so this may be a read error. The genes are TRBV15 and TRBJ1-5, with TRBD1 identical over 8 bases. CDR3 length: 15 amino acids. CDR1 LNHNV and CDR2 YYDKDF come from the germline V gene (reference sequence). The CDR3 DNA reads as TGTGCCACCAGCAGAGATCAGGGGGCGAATCAGCTCCAGCATTTT. Its translation: CATSRDQGANQLQHF.

Concerning this clonotype: The CDR3 does not close with the conserved phenylalanine or tryptophan, likely indicating a read error. This sequence joins TRBV6-2 or TRBV6-3 and TRBJ2-7; D may be TRBD1 (5 bases). Trimming shortened V by 2 bases and J by 6 bases, and 14 bases separated the two germline ends. CDR1 is MNHEY and CDR2 is SVGEGT in the germline V gene. The CDR3 loop spans 14 amino acids. The CDR3 sequence: CASSYTIGASEQYL. DNA for the CDR3: TGTGCCAGCAGTTACACCATTGGGGCTTCCGAGCAGTACCTC.

On this clonotype itself: Its ends do not fully match the called genes, so a read error is possible. The chain recombines TRBV5-1 with TRBJ2-7; D uncertain. CDR1 is SGHRS and CDR2 is YFSETQ in the germline V gene. The CDR3 is 13 amino acids. DNA of the CDR3: TGCGCCAGCGGCTTGGCTCGGTCCTACGAGCAGTACTTC. Translating gives CASGLARSYEQYF.

This clonotype was seen many times. The V gene is TRBV13, the J gene TRBJ1-1; maybe TRBD1 (6 bases). The germline V gene has CDR1 PRHDT and CDR2 FYEKMQ (reference sequence). The CDR3 length is 15 residues. Trimming took 6 bases from V and 0 from J, leaving 14 bases between them. CDR3 region: CASRSRGGVNTEAFF. The CDR3 region has the DNA TGTGCCAGCAGATCGAGAGGGGGAGTGAACACTGAAGCTTTCTTT.

This clonotype was detected a few times. The genes are TRBV7-9 and TRBJ2-7, with TRBD2 matching over 9 bases. CDR1 SEHNR and CDR2 FQNEAQ come from the germline V gene (reference sequence). Unmatched junction bases numbered 18, after V lost 6 bases and J lost 6 bases. There are 17 residues in the CDR3. The CDR3 nucleotides read TGTGCCAGCAGTTGGGGGGTTTTGCGCGGGAGGGCCAGCGAGCAGTACTTC. Its translation: CASSWGVLRGRASEQYF.

A remark on this clonotype: A much larger clone lies a single base off, so this may be a read error. The chain employs TRBV13 and TRBJ2-5; weak D call: TRBD1 (6 bases). The CDR3 has 14 amino acids. Germline values: CDR1 PRHDT, CDR2 FYEKMQ (reference sequence). The CDR3 protein is CASSLDEGQEIQYF. CDR3 DNA: TGTGCCAGCAGCTTAGATGAGGGACAAGAGATCCAGTACTTC.

The chain has TRBV20-1 and TRBJ1-1; D may be TRBD1 (6 bases). The V gene lost 0 bases and the J gene lost 11 bases, with 22 bases spanning the gap. Germline lookup yields CDR1 DFQATT and CDR2 SNEGSKA (reference sequence). The CDR3 totals 15 residues. In DNA form, the CDR3 reads TGCAGTGCTAGAGATATTGAGGTCCCGGGGGCGGAGGCTTTCTTT. This encodes CSARDIEVPGAEAFF.

This clonotype was picked up many times. The V call is TRBV25-1, the J call TRBJ2-7; 9 bases are shared with TRBD1. This CDR3 comprises 15 residues. The germline V gene encodes CDR1 MGHDK and CDR2 SYGVNS. V shed 4 bases and J 2 bases; nucleotides not matched to a gene: 6. DNA of the CDR3: TGTGCCAGCAGTGCCCTACGACAGGGGGCCTACGAGCAGTACTTC. This translates into CASSALRQGAYEQYF.

This clonotype was counted ten times or more. The chain joins TRBV7-9 to TRBJ2-5, with D perhaps assigned TRBD1 or TRBD2 (5 bases each). Germline values: CDR1 SEHNR, CDR2 FQNEAQ (reference sequence). V lost 3 bases to trimming and J lost 2 bases, with 16 bases between them. The length of the CDR3 is 16 residues. The CDR3 DNA reads TGTGCCAGCAGCTTGTCGGGGCAAACCCCGCAAGAGACCCAGTACTTC. Amino acid sequence: CASSLSGQTPQETQYF.

This clonotype has just a few counts. The chain joins TRBV4-3 to TRBJ1-1, with 7 nucleotides matching TRBD1. Losses at the gene ends were 4 bases for V and 1 base for J; bases not matched to a gene: 3. The CDR3 loop spans 14 amino acids. Germline CDR1 reads LGHNA; CDR2 reads YSLEER. CDR3 region: CASSPGTENTEAFF. DNA for the CDR3: TGCGCCAGCAGCCCCGGGACAGAGAACACTGAAGCTTTCTTT.

In this sample, this clonotype turned up many times. V and J are TRBV2 and TRBJ1-1; D unresolved. The CDR3 contains 15 residues. The germline V gene has CDR1 SNHLY and CDR2 FYNNEI. V dropped 3 bases and J dropped 6 bases, with 17 bases sitting between them. For the CDR3, the DNA is TGTGCCAGCAGTGAGCCGGTGTCCGAAGGGCCTGAAGCTTTCTTT. It is translated as CASSEPVSEGPEAFF. Variable domain in full (rest from reference TRBV2 and TRBJ1-1): EPEVTQTPSHQVTQMGQEVILRCVPISNHLYFYWYRQILGQKVEFLVSFYNNEISEKSEIFDDQFSVERPDGSNFTLKIRSTKLEDSAMYFCASSEPVSEGPEAFFGQGTRLTVV.

A few counts support this clonotype. V and J are TRBV20-1 and TRBJ2-1; 14 positions agree with TRBD2. Losses at the gene ends were 5 bases for V and 12 bases for J; bases not matched to a gene: 15. Germline loops: CDR1 DFQATT, CDR2 SNEGSKA (reference sequence). This CDR3 spans 16 amino acids. In nucleotides, the CDR3 is TGCAGTGCTCCCCATGTTTTGAGGACTAGCGGGAGGTGGCAGTTCTTC. Encoded protein: CSAPHVLRTSGRWQFF.

A word on this clonotype: At one end, the junction sequence differs from germline, possibly due to a read error. The V call is TRBV6-6, the J call TRBJ1-1; the D is unclear. The CDR3 length is 12 residues. The V gene's germline CDR1 is MNHNY and CDR2 SVGAGI (reference sequence). In DNA, the CDR3 is TGTGCCAGCAGTTACTCTTACACTGGAGCTTTCTTT. Its translation: CASSYSYTGAFF.

The chain combines TRBV6-2 or TRBV6-3 with TRBJ2-5; D possibly corresponds to TRBD2 (5 bases). This CDR3 region has 12 residues. The V gene lost 4 bases and the J gene lost 3 bases, with 6 bases spanning the gap. The germline V gene has CDR1 MNHEY and CDR2 SVGEGT. CDR3 in DNA: TGTGCCAGCAGTTCGGGAAAAGAGACCCAGTACTTC. This codes for CASSSGKETQYF.

A single count supports this clonotype. A much larger clone sits a single nucleotide away, making a read error possible. The chain employs TRBV5-6 and TRBJ2-7; D gene ambiguous. The CDR3 is 14 residues long. Germline CDR1 and CDR2: SGHDT and YYEEEE. CDR3 coding DNA: TGTGTCAGCAGCTTCGCAGGAGATTCCTACGAGCAGTACTTC. This gives the protein CVSSFAGDSYEQYF.